This paragraph reports one T cell receptor beta chain. Its antigen is undetermined. It was with 60 Vbeta and 13 Jbeta primers that the PCR ran. Only in-frame clones appear in the TCRdb table, and some are missing; sequencing was by immunoSEQ multiplex PCR. The sample lists roughly 180,000 clones; 80% were seen once. Unmatched junction bases numbered 6, after V lost 6 bases and J lost 10 bases. The CDR3 runs to 14 residues. Germline V gene lookup returns CDR1 MNHEY and CDR2 SVGAGI. This specimen belongs to a study of cytomegalovirus exposure and HLA in healthy donors. Notes on the study in general: Sequence variants that were highly shared formed a cluster that was likely a sequencing artifact.

The sequence was obtained from a woman between 25 and 40 years old in good health and CMV-seronegative. Sequencing used PBMCs. The rearrangement links TRBV6-5 to TRBJ1-6, with TRBD1 matching over 10 bases. The DNA of the CDR3 is TGTGCCAGCAGACGGGACAGGGGTGAGTCACCCCTCCACTTT. Amino acid sequence: CASRRDRGESPLHF.